This entry concerns a single T cell receptor beta chain. Its antigen specificity is not known. No base quality information exists; no much larger clone differs at one position. Patients chosen for sequencing had shown expansion of CD8+CD57+ cells by flow cytometry. Severe acquired aplastic anemia was diagnosed in all patients according to International Study of Aplastic Anemia and Agranulocytosis and Camitta criteria. Patients had received no therapy at the time of blood sampling. In this study, sorted CD4+ and CD8+ T cells from the blood of healthy subjects and of severe aplastic anemia patients had their TCR repertoires deep-sequenced. Patients were enrolled in the USA under clinicaltrials.gov protocols 00001620, 01623167, 00001397, 00071045, 00081523 and 00961064. Ficoll-Paque density gradient centrifugation was used to isolate peripheral blood mononuclear cells. Before DNA was extracted, CD4+ and CD8+ T cells were sorted using either FACS or magnetic beads.

The data stem from a study of CD8+CD57+ T cells in acquired aplastic anemia (dated by TCRdb to between 2017 and 2018). Looking at the study overall: DNA extracted from sorted CD4+ and CD8+ cells had a mean of roughly 3 ug, with a range of about 0.19 to 27.4 ug. A CD8+CD57+ expansion meant a frequency higher than the mean frequency seen in healthy subjects. The investigation overall reported the following: Over 25 CD8+ CDR3 sequences were found in both patients and controls but appeared to be highly expressed in patients and within the immunodominant clones of the patients. No significant difference in CD8+ Simpson's diversity was found between patients and healthy controls (P=0.060).

Relative to germline, V is 0 bases shorter and J is 3 bases shorter, with 12 bases between their ends. The cysteine opens and the phenylalanine closes a CDR3 of 14 amino acids. Here the CDR3 DNA is all that survives: 42 bases in frame from base 1. The CDR1 and CDR2 encoded by the germline V gene (reference sequence) are DFQATT and SNEGSKA. Profiling of TCR beta VDJ combinations and CDR3 sequences used genomic DNA as the template. TCR repertoire sequencing was run on an Illumina HiSeq 2000. Per the authors' processing: Repertoire assessment relied on Simpson's diversity index, CDR3 size and DJ length profiles, and TRBV/TRBJ rearrangement plots. The immunodominant clone was defined as the most abundant DNA sequence in deep sequencing data. CDR3 amino acid sequences were screened for sharing across subjects and were compared with published repertoires and the VDJdb database. Starting from the raw public reads, TCRdb applied fastp trimming at Q25, assembled clones with MiXCR and retained in-frame beta chains. CDR3 protein sequences are deduplicated, and each keeps its most common genes and DNA. TCRdb's processing, not the authors' own work, is the source of the V and J calls. The sample table contains about 150,000 distinct CDR3 sequences; only one count was recorded for around half of them. The top ten hold around 12% of the sample.

The receptor was derived from a human donor with aplastic anemia. The sequence is built from TRBV20-1 and TRBJ2-7; the best D guess is TRBD2, with 7 bases matching. Sequencing was carried out using sorted CD4+, CD8+, or CD8+CD57+ T cells (not recorded which) from PBMCs. CDR3 loop: CSARDGRGDYEQYF. The nucleotide sequence is TGCAGTGCTAGAGATGGGAGGGGGGACTACGAGCAGTACTTC.